These T cell receptor beta chains were read from a single sample in a study of T cell responses to AZD1222 COVID-19 vaccine. Profiling relied on immunoSEQ multiplex PCR, and the TCRdb table lists in-frame clones only, not all of them. This table has approximately 180,000 clones, about nine tenths appearing once. This specimen consisted of peripheral blood, obtained on day 0 of AZD1222 vaccination. Receptors originate from an adult in good health. Each CDR3 is given with its conserved first and last residue. The order of the fields is clone size, V gene, D gene, J gene, CDR3 DNA, CDR3 protein. A D gene is named only where the DNA matches it firmly. Clone size is given for some rows only: seen once, a few or many times, or a class if the clone is expanded.

>-|TRBV7-8|TRBD2|TRBJ2-1
TGTGCCAGCAGCTCCGATACTAGCGGGGTGTACAATGAGCAGTTCTTC
CASSSDTSGVYNEQFF
>-|TRBV4-3|TRBD1|TRBJ1-2
TGCGCCAGCAGCCAAGGCCCTGGACGGTCAACAGGGGGGGGCTACACCTTC
CASSQGPGRSTGGGYTF
>-|TRBV19|-|TRBJ2-2
TGTGCCAGTAGTATCTTAGGGGCCGGGGAGCTGTTTTTT
CASSILGAGELFF
>-|TRBV9|-|TRBJ2-5
TGTGCCAGCAGCACCGAACCAGGGGGGGCGGTAGAGACCCAGTACTTC
CASSTEPGGAVETQYF
>-|TRBV7-9|-|TRBJ1-5
TGTGCCAGCAGCTTGGTCAGGGGTCCCTATAGCAATCAGCCCCAGCATTTT
CASSLVRGPYSNQPQHF
>once|TRBV27|-|TRBJ2-7
TGTGCCAGCAGTAGTTCGGGGAGGAGAGAGCAGTACTTC
CASSSSGRREQYF
>few|TRBV7-9|-|TRBJ1-1
TGTGCCAGCAGCTTACAGGGGACTGGAGCTTTCTTT
CASSLQGTGAFF
>-|TRBV19|-|TRBJ2-7
TGTGCCAGTAGTATTGGGTACGAGCAGTACTTC
CASSIGYEQYF
>-|TRBV9|-|TRBJ1-2
TGTGCCAGCAGCGGGAGACGGGCAGGAGAGGCTAACTATGGCTACACCTTC
CASSGRRAGEANYGYTF
>-|TRBV6-5|-|TRBJ2-7
TGTGCCAGCAGTTACTCACGAGGGGGCTCCTACGAGCAGTACTTC
CASSYSRGGSYEQYF
>-|TRBV9|-|TRBJ2-3
TGTGCCAGCACAGCTTTCGGCCACACAGATACGCAGTATTTT
CASTAFGHTDTQYF
>-|TRBV11-2|-|TRBJ2-1
TGTGCCAGCAGCTTCCGTGTGAACTCCTACAATGAGCAGTTCTTC
CASSFRVNSYNEQFF
>-|TRBV7-6|TRBD2|TRBJ2-1
TGTGCCAGCAGCGCCAGCGGGGGGGCATATAATGAGCAGTTCTTC
CASSASGGAYNEQFF
>once|TRBV7-6|-|TRBJ1-3
TGTGCCAGCAGCTTAGTCCGGGGCCACAGAAACACCATATATTTT
CASSLVRGHRNTIYF
>-|TRBV4-1|-|TRBJ2-7
TGCGCCAGCAGCCAAGATGGGTGGGGGAGGGAGCAGTACTTC
CASSQDGWGREQYF
>-|TRBV9|-|TRBJ2-7
TGTGCCAGCAGCGGAGACAGGTCGGGGTACGAGCAGTACTTC
CASSGDRSGYEQYF
>-|TRBV7-7|TRBD1|TRBJ2-1
TGTGCTAGCAGCTTAGGGACAGGGGGGAACAATGAGCAGTTCTTC
CASSLGTGGNNEQFF
>-|TRBV27|TRBD1|TRBJ1-5
TGTGCCAGCGGGGACAGGGGCCAGCCCCAGCATTTT
CASGDRGQPQHF
>-|TRBV27|-|TRBJ1-5
TGTGCCAGCAGTTTATCCGCGGGAGGGAATCAGCCCCAGCATTTT
CASSLSAGGNQPQHF
>-|TRBV3-1/TRBV3-2|-|TRBJ1-1
TGTGCCAGCAGCCCTTGGACAAGCAAGGTTAACACTGAAGCTTTCTTT
CASSPWTSKVNTEAFF
>few|TRBV20-1|-|TRBJ2-1
TGCAGTGCTAGGGTGACCGGGAGGCAGTTCTTC
CSARVTGRQFF
>-|TRBV7-8|-|TRBJ1-2
TGTGCCAGCAGCTTAGCGTTCGGGGGGAACTATGGCTACACCTTC
CASSLAFGGNYGYTF
>-|TRBV7-3|-|TRBJ2-1
TGTGCCAGCAGCCAGCCAGGTGCCAATGAGCAGTTCTTC
CASSQPGANEQFF
>once|TRBV7-8|-|TRBJ1-1
TGTGCCAGCAGCTATTCCTACCCCACTGAAGCTTTCTTT
CASSYSYPTEAFF
>-|TRBV6-6|-|TRBJ2-2
TGTGCCGGAACCGGGCCCTACACCGGGGAGCTGTTTTTT
CAGTGPYTGELFF
>once|TRBV7-9|-|TRBJ2-7
TGTGCCAGCAGCTTTAGGGGTTCTGACGAGCAGTACTTC
CASSFRGSDEQYF
>few|TRBV5-4|-|TRBJ2-2
TGTGCCAGCAGCTTGGAACTAGCAAACACCGGGGAGCTGTTTTTT
CASSLELANTGELFF
>-|TRBV6-5|-|TRBJ2-7
TGTGCCAGCAGTTACGGAGAGGGCTACGAGCAGTACTTC
CASSYGEGYEQYF
>-|TRBV3-1/TRBV3-2|-|TRBJ2-5
TGTGCCACCCTCCAGAGGCAGACCCAGTACTTC
CATLQRQTQYF
>-|TRBV2|-|TRBJ1-1
TGTGCCAGCTCCGGGGAGTCGAACACTGAAGCTTTCTTT
CASSGESNTEAFF
>-|TRBV5-1|-|TRBJ1-6
TGCGCCAGCAGCACCCTGGAGGGTTCACCCCTCCACTTT
CASSTLEGSPLHF
>few|TRBV4-2|TRBD2|TRBJ2-1
TGTGCCAGCAGCCAAGACGGGACTAGCCCCTCCAATGAGCAGTTCTTC
CASSQDGTSPSNEQFF
>-|TRBV5-4|-|TRBJ1-4
TGTGCCAGCAGCTTCGGAGTGGTAAATGAAAAACTGTTTTTT
CASSFGVVNEKLFF
>-|TRBV6-2/TRBV6-3|-|TRBJ1-1
TGTGCCAGCAGTTCTTCCCGGGCGACCGAAGCTTTCTTT
CASSSSRATEAFF
>-|TRBV7-8|-|TRBJ2-5
TGTGCCAGCAGCCCCCTTTCGGAGACCCAGTACTTC
CASSPLSETQYF
>-|TRBV7-3|TRBD2|TRBJ2-3
TGTGCCAGCAGTCTAGCGGGGGGGCCCACAGATACGCAGTATTTT
CASSLAGGPTDTQYF
>-|TRBV6-5|-|TRBJ2-2
TGTGCCAGCGGACAGTACACCGGGGAGCTGTTTTTT
CASGQYTGELFF
>-|TRBV7-2|TRBD1|TRBJ1-5
TGTGCCAGCAGCTTCAGGGGGACTACCCATCAGCCCCAGCATTTT
CASSFRGTTHQPQHF
>-|TRBV25-1|TRBD1|TRBJ2-6
TGTGCCAGCAGTAGACGACAGGGTCAGCCTGGGGCCAACGTCCTGACTTTC
CASSRRQGQPGANVLTF
>-|TRBV4-1|-|TRBJ1-5
TGCGCCAGCAGCCCGCAGTCGGGGCCCAATCAGCCCCAGCATTTT
CASSPQSGPNQPQHF
>-|TRBV19|-|TRBJ1-1
TGTGCCAGTAGTCCACGGACAAACTTGAACGCTGAAGCTTTCTTT
CASSPRTNLNAEAFF
>-|TRBV2|-|TRBJ1-5
TGTGCCAGCAGTGTGACAGGAAATAGCAATCAGCCCCAGCATTTT
CASSVTGNSNQPQHF